This TCR beta chain is from a study of neurological immune-mediated disorders. 5'RACE with 10-nucleotide random UMIs produced the cDNA. TCRdb re-called the 5' RACE reads with MiXCR, one entry per CDR3 protein. The data contain more than 45,000 distinct CDR3 sequences, about 9.4% of them singletons. This clonotype was observed many times. What it recognizes is unknown. General study findings and limits: Multiple sclerosis, the disease with the least TCR clonal expansion, fell below healthy controls, whereas HTLV-1-associated myelopathy showed the most.

The ends lost 3 bases at V and 2 bases at J; junction bases unmatched: 7. The CDR3 covers 15 residues. In germline, CDR1 is SQVTM, CDR2 ANQGSEA. The unsorted libraries were prepared from 2 million PBMCs (stored at -80 C). The V call is TRBV29-1, the J call TRBJ2-3, with 8 bases identical to TRBD1. This clonotype was obtained from a woman aged 40 to 55 with HTLV-1-associated myelopathy (HAM/TSP). Sample: PBMCs. The CDR3 is CSVETAGGLTDTQYF. Written as DNA, the CDR3 is TGCAGCGTTGAGACGGCAGGGGGCCTCACAGATACGCAGTATTTT.